These 2 T cell receptor beta chains came from one sample sequenced in a study of CD8 T cells in ankylosing spondylitis. MiXCR was run by TCRdb on the 5' RACE reads, yielding one entry per CDR3 protein. The table shows 350,000 to 450,000 distinct CDR3 sequences, with roughly 26% occurring only once. These receptors are not linked to any known antigen. General study findings and limits: Ankylosing spondylitis blood appeared to be characterized by a TCR beta motif of about eight highly homologous variants.

Sequences were obtained from blood, either unsorted or a sorted T cell fraction (not recorded which). The origin of the receptors is a male donor with ankylosing spondylitis.

This clonotype was counted between two and nine times. The chain carries TRBV20-1 and TRBJ2-7; 11 bases align to TRBD2. The germline V gene encodes CDR1 DFQATT and CDR2 SNEGSKA (reference sequence). V lost 5 bases and J lost 9; bases outside the gene matches: 15. This CDR3 comprises 15 residues. CDR3 amino acids: CSAPDRLAGTSVQYF. CDR3 coding DNA: TGCAGTGCTCCAGACCGACTAGCGGGAACAAGCGTGCAGTACTTC.

The CDR3 reads CSASLSGRGKSEQFF. In nucleotides, the CDR3 is TGCAGTGCTTCCCTAAGCGGGAGGGGTAAGAGTGAGCAGTTCTTC. The chain uses TRBV20-1 and TRBJ2-1; TRBD2 agrees at 10 bases. CDR1 and CDR2 (germline): DFQATT, SNEGSKA (reference sequence). The CDR3 is made up of 15 amino acids. The trim removed 5 bases at V and 9 bases at J, leaving 13 bases unmatched.